This TCR beta chain is drawn from a study of T cell repertoires in cytomegalovirus infection (dated by TCRdb to between 2018 and 2021). For the wider study: The HLA type of each donor mattered for the analysis, because public TCR beta signatures pointed to carriage of CMV infection along with the matching HLA type. Summary of the overall study and its limitations: Cumulative frequency of public TCR beta family members discriminated carriers of CMV infection plus the relevant HLA type in this cohort and an independent approximately 360-donor cohort. The ex vivo response was dominated by HLA-C-restricted CMV-specific TCR beta clonotypes, and the single most frequent clonotype in two of eight donors was supplied by these HLA-C-restricted clonotypes.

With respect to this clonotype: No cognate antigen has been identified for it. No quality values exist for individual bases; no much larger clone is one base distant.

Sequencing relied on an Illumina HiSeq 1500. Using fastp at Q25 and MiXCR, TCRdb reprocessed the public reads and kept productive beta chains. CDR3 protein duplicates are merged, each entry listing the most common genes and DNA. Recorded for this sample are more than 400,000 distinct CDR3 sequences; about 26% of them occurred a single time. The ten largest clones take up less than 15% of the sample. Material: PBMCs. This TCR came from a human donor in good health (CMV status not recorded). Some clones in this sample may be carry-over from other donors' samples.

The base sequence is TGTGCCAGCAGTCCACAGGGTTCAGAGACCCAGTACTTC. This gives the protein CASSPQGSETQYF. The chain is encoded by TRBV2 joined to TRBJ2-5; TRBD1 is a possible D gene, resting on 6 matching bases. Trimming takes 5 bases from V and 4 bases from J, and the germline ends sit 11 bases apart. Spanning cysteine to phenylalanine, the CDR3 consists of 13 amino acids. Kept here is only the CDR3 DNA, which spans 39 bases and is read in frame from base 1. For CDR1 and CDR2, the germline V gene lists SNHLY and FYNNEI.